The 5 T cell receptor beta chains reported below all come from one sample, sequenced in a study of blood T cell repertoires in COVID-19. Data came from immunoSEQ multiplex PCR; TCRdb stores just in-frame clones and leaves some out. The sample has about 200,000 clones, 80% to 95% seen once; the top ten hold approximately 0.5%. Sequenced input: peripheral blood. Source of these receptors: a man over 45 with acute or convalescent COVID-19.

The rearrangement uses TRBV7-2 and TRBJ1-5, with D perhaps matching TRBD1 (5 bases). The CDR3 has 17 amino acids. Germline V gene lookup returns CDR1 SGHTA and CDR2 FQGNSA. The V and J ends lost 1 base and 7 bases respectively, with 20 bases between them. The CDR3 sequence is CASSLGQYYSGVQPQHF. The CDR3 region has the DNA TGTGCCAGCAGCTTAGGACAGTATTACAGTGGGGTACAGCCCCAGCATTTT.

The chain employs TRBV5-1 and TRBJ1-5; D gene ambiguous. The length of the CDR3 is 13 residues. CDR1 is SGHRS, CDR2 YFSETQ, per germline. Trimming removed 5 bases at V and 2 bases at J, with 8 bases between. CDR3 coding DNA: TGCGCCAGCAGTCCGGGAGGCAATCAGCCCCAGCATTTT. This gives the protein CASSPGGNQPQHF.

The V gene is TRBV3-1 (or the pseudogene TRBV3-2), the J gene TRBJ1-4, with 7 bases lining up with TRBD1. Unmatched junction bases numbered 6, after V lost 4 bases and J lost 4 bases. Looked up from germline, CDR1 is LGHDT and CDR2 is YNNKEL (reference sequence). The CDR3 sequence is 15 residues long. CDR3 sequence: CASSPPGQFNEKLFF. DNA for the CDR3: TGTGCCAGCAGCCCTCCGGGACAGTTTAATGAAAAACTGTTTTTT.

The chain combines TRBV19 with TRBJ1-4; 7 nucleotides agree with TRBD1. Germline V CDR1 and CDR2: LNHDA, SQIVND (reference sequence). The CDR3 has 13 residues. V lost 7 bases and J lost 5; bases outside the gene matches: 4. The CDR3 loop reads CASTLQGNEKLFF. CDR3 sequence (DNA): TGTGCCAGTACCCTACAGGGGAATGAAAAACTGTTTTTT.

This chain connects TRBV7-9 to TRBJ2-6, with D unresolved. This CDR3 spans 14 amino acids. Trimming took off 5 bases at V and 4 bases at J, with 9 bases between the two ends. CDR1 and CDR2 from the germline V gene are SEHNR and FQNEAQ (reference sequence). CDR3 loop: CASSLVVGANVLTF. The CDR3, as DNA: TGTGCCAGCAGCCTAGTAGTGGGGGCCAACGTCCTGACTTTC.